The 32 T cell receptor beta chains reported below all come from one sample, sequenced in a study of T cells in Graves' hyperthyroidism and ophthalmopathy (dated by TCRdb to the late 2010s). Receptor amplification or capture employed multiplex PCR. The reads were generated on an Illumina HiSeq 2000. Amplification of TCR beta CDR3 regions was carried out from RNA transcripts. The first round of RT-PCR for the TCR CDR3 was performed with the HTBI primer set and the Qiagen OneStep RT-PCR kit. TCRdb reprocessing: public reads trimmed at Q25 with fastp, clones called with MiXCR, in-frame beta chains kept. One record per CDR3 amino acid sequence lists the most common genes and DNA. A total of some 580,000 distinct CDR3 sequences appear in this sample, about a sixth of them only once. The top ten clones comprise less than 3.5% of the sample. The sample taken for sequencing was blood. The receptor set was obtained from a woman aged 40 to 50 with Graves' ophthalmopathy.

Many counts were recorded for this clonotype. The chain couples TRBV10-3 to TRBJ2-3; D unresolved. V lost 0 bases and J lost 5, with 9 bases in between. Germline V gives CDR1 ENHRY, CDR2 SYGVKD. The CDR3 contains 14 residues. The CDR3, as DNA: TGTGCCATCAGTGAGTCGAAGGCTAGAGATACGCAGTATTTT. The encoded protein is CAISESKARDTQYF.

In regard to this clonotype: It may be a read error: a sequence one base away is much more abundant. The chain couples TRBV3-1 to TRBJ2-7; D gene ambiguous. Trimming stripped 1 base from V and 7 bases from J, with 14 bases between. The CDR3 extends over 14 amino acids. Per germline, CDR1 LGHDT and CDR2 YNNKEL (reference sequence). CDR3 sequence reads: CASSQGLEREEQYF. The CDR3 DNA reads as TGTGCCAGCAGCCAAGGGCTGGAACGCGAAGAGCAGTACTTC.

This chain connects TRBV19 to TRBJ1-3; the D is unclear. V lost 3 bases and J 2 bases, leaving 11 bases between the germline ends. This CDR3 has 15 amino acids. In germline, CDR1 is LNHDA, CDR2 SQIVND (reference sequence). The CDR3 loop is CASSMAAATGNTIYF. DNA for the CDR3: TGTGCCAGTAGTATGGCGGCAGCGACTGGAAACACCATATATTTT.

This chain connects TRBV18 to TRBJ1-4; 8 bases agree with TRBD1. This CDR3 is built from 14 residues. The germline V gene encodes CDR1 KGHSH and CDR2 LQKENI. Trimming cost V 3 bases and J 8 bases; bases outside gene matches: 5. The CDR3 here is CASSPGTGREKLFF. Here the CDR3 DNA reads TGTGCCAGCTCACCTGGGACAGGCCGGGAAAAACTGTTTTTT.

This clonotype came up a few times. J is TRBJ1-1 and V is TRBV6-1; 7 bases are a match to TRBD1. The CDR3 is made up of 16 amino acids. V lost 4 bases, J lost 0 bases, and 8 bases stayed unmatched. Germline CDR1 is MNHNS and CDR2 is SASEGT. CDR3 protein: CASSAEGTAMNTEAFF. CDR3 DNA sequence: TGTGCCAGCAGTGCCGAAGGGACAGCCATGAACACTGAAGCTTTCTTT.

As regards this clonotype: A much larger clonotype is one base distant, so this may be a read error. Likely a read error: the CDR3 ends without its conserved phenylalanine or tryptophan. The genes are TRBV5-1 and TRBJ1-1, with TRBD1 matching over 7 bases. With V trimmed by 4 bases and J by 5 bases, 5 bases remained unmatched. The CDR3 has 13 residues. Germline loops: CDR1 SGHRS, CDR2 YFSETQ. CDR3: CASSRQGFTEAFL. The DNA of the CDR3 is TGCGCCAGCAGCAGACAGGGTTTTACTGAAGCTTTCCTT.

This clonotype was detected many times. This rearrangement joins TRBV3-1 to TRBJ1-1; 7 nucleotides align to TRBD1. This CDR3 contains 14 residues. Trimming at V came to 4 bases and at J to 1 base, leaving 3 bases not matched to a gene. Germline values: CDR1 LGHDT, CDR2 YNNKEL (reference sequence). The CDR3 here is CASSPRGRNTEAFF. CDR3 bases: TGTGCCAGCAGCCCCAGGGGGAGGAACACTGAAGCTTTCTTT.

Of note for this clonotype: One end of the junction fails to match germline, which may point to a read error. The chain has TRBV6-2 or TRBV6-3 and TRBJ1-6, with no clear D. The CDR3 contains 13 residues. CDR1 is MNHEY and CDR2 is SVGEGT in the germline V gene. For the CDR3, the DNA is TGTGCCAGCAATTACGAGGTCCGTTCACCCCTCCACTTT. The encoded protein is CASNYEVRSPLHF.

CDR3 sequence: CASSQDGGPRSQPQHF. CDR3 in DNA: TGTGCCAGCAGCCAAGATGGGGGCCCGCGGTCTCAGCCCCAGCATTTT. The chain employs TRBV4-2 and TRBJ1-5, with a weak D call TRBD1 (6 bases). Trimming removed 0 bases from V and 6 bases from J, with 15 bases in between. The CDR3 length is 16 residues. Per germline, CDR1 LGHNA and CDR2 YNFKEQ.

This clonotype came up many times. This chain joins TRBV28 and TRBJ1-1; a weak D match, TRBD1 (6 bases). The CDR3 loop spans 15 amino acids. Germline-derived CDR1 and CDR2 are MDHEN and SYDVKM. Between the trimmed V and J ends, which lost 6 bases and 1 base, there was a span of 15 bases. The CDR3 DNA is TGTGCCAGCAGCCCTTATACAGGGCCGAACACTGAAGCTTTCTTT. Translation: CASSPYTGPNTEAFF.

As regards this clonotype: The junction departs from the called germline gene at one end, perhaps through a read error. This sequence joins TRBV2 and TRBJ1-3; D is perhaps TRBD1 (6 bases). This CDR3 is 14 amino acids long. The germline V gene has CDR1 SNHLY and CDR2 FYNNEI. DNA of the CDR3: TGTGCCAGCAGTTGGGGGCTTGCTGGAAACACCATGTATTTT. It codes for CASSWGLAGNTMYF.

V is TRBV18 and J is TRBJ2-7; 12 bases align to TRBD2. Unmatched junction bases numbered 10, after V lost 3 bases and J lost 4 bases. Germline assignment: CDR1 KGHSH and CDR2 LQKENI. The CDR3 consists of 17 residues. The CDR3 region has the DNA TGTGCCAGCTCACCGTCGAGTACGACTAGCGGGAGATACGAGCAGTACTTC. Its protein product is CASSPSSTTSGRYEQYF.

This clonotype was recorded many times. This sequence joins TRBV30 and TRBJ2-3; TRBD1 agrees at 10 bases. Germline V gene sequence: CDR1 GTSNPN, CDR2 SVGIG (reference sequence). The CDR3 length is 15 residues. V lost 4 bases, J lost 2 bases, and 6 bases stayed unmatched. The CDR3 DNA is TGTGCCTGGAATACGGGACAGGGGTTCACAGATACGCAGTATTTT. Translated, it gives CAWNTGQGFTDTQYF.

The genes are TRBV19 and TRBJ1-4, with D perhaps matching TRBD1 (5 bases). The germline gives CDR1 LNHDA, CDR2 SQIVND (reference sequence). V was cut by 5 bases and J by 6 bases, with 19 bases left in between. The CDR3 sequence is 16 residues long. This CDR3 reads CASSQAGTLLDEKLFF. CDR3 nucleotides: TGTGCCAGTAGTCAAGCAGGGACTCTCCTTGATGAAAAACTGTTTTTT. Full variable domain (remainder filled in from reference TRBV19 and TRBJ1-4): DGGITQSPKYLFRKEGQNVTLSCEQNLNHDAMYWYRQDPGQGLRLIYYSQIVNDFQKGDIAEGYSVSREKKESFPLTVTSAQKNPTAFYLCASSQAGTLLDEKLFFGSGTQLSVL.

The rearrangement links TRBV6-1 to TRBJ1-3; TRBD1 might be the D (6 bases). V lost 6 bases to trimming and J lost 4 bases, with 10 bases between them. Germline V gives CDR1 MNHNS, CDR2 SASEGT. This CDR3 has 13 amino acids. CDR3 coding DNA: TGTGCCAGCAGCCAGGGGTGGGGAAACACCATATATTTT. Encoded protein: CASSQGWGNTIYF.

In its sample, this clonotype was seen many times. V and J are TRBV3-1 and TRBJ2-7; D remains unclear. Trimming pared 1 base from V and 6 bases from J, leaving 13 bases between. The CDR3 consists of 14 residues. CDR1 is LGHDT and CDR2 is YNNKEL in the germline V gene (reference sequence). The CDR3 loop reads CASSQVSVGSEQYF. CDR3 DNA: TGTGCCAGCAGCCAAGTAAGTGTCGGATCCGAGCAGTACTTC.

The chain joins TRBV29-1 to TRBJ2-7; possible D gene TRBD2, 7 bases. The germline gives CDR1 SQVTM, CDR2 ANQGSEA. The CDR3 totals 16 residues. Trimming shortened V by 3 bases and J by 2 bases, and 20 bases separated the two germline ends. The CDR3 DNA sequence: TGCAGCGTTGATCAAATGGGGGCTAGCGGAACCTACGAGCAGTACTTC. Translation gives CSVDQMGASGTYEQYF.

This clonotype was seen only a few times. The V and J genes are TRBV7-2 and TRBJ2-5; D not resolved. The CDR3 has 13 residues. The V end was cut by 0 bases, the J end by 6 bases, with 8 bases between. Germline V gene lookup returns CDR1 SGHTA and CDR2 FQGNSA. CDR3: CASSLALMQTQYF. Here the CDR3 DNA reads TGTGCCAGCAGCTTAGCGCTAATGCAGACCCAGTACTTC.

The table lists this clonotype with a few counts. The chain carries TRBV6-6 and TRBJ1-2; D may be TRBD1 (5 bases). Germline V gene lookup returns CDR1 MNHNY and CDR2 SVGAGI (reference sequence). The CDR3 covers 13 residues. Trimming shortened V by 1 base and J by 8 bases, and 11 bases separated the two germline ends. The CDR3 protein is CASSYYGRGGYTF. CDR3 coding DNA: TGTGCCAGCAGTTACTACGGGAGGGGCGGCTACACCTTC.

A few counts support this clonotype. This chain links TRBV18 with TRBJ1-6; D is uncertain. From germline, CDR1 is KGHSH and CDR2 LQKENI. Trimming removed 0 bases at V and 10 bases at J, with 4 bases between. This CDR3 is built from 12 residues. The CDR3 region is CASSPPLSPLHF. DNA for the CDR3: TGTGCCAGCTCACCACCATTGTCACCCCTCCACTTT. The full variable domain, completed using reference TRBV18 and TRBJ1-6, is NAGVMQNPRHLVRRRGQEARLRCSPMKGHSHVYWYRQLPEEGLKFMVYLQKENIIDESGMPKERFSAEFPKEGPSILRIQQVVRGDSAAYFCASSPPLSPLHFGNGTRLTVT.

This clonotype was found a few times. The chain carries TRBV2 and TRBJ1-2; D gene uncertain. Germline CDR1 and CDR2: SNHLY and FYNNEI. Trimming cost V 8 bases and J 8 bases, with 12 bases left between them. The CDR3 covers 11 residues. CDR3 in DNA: TGTGCCAGCCAAGGCTCGGTCGGCTACACCTTC. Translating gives CASQGSVGYTF. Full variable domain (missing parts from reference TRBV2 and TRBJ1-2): EPEVTQTPSHQVTQMGQEVILRCVPISNHLYFYWYRQILGQKVEFLVSFYNNEISEKSEIFDDQFSVERPDGSNFTLKIRSTKLEDSAMYFCASQGSVGYTFGSGTRLTVV.

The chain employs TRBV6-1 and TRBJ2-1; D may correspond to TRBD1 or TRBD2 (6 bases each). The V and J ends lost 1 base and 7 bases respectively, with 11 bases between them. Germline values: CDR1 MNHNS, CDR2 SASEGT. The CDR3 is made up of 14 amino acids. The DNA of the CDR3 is TGTGCCAGCAGTGAAGGGGGGGCCCCGAATGAGCAGTTCTTC. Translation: CASSEGGAPNEQFF.

CDR3 loop: CASSWESGRAAHEQFF. CDR3 nucleotide sequence: TGCGCCAGCAGCTGGGAAAGCGGGAGGGCCGCCCATGAGCAGTTCTTC. V gene TRBV5-1 combines with J gene TRBJ2-1, with 10 positions matching TRBD2. This CDR3 comprises 16 residues. CDR1 and CDR2 from the germline V gene are SGHRS and YFSETQ. V was clipped by 3 bases and J by 8 bases; unmatched bases: 11. The full variable domain, with the rest looked up from reference TRBV5-1 and TRBJ2-1, is KAGVTQTPRYLIKTRGQQVTLSCSPISGHRSVSWYQQTPGQGLQFLFEYFSETQRNKGNFPGRFSGRQFSNSRSEMNVSTLELGDSALYLCASSWESGRAAHEQFFGPGTRLTVL.

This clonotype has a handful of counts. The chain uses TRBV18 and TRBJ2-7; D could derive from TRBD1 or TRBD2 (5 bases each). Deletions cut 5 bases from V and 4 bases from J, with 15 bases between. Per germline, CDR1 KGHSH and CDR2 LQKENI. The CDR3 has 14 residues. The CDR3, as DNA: TGTGCCAGCTCAGTAGGGGACGGCCGATACGAGCAGTACTTC. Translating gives CASSVGDGRYEQYF.

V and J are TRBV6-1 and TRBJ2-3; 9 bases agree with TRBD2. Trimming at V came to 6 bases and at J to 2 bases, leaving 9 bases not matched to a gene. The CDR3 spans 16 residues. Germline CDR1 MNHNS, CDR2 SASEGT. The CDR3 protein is CASRVSGGTLTDTQYF. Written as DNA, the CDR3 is TGTGCCAGCAGAGTAAGCGGGGGGACACTCACAGATACGCAGTATTTT.

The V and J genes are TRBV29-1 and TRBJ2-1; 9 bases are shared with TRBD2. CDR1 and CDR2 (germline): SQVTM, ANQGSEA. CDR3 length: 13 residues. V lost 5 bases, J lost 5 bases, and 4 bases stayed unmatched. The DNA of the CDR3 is TGCAGCGTTATAGCGGGAGTCAACAATGAGCAGTTCTTC. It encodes CSVIAGVNNEQFF.

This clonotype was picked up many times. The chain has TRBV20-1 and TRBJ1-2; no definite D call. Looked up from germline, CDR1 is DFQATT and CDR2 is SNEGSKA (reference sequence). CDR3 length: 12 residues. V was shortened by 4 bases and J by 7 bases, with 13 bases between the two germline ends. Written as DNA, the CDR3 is TGCAGTGCTACCGATCGCTCCGGTGGCTACACCTTC. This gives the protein CSATDRSGGYTF.

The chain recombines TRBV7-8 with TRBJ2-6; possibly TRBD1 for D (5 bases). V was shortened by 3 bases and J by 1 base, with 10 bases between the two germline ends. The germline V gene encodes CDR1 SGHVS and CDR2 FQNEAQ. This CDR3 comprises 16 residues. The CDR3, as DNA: TGTGCCAGCAGCTTCTTTAAGGGGTCTGGGGCCAACGTCCTGACTTTC. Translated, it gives CASSFFKGSGANVLTF.

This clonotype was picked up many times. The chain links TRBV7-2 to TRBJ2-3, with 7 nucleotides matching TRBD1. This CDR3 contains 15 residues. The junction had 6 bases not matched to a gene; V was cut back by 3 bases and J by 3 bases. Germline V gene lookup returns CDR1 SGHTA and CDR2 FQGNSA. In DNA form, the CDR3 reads TGTGCCAGCAGCTTCCGACAGGGAAGAACAGATACGCAGTATTTT. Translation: CASSFRQGRTDTQYF.

Here the CDR3 reads CATSRARDRNYGYTF. CDR3 sequence (DNA): TGTGCCACCAGCAGAGCCCGGGACCGCAACTATGGCTACACCTTC. J is TRBJ1-2 and V is TRBV15; D is possibly TRBD1 (5 bases). Per the germline V gene, CDR1 is LNHNV and CDR2 is YYDKDF (reference sequence). Trimming cost V 1 base and J 2 bases, with 11 bases left between them. The CDR3 is 15 residues long.

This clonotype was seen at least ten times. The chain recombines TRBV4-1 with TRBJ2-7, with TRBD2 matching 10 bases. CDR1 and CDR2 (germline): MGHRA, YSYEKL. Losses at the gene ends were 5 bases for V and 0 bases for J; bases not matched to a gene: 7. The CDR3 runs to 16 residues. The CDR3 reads CASSTGLAAISYEQYF. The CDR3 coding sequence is TGCGCCAGCAGCACCGGACTAGCGGCGATCTCCTACGAGCAGTACTTC.

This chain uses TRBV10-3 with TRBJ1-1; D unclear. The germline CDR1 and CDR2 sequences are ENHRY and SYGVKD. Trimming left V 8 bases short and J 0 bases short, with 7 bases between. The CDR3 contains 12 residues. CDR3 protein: CAIRGVNTEAFF. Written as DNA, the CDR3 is TGTGCCATCCGGGGAGTGAACACTGAAGCTTTCTTT.